This T cell receptor (beta chain) was profiled in a study of cytotoxic CD8 clonotypes in ibrutinib-treated CLL. Study background: The response samples were taken once patients had been treated for a median of approximately 12 months, range 6 to 36.

Profiling relied on immunoSEQ multiplex PCR, and the TCRdb table lists in-frame clones only, not all of them. The top ten hold about 6% of the sample, which has under 300,000 clones, approximately 79% seen once. This clone was picked up a small number of times. Approximately 2.2 micrograms of genomic DNA came from cryopreserved PBMCs for TCR beta libraries. The CDR3 consists of 15 residues. Trimming stripped 3 bases from V and 5 bases from J, with 15 bases between. In germline, CDR1 is SGHRS, CDR2 YFSETQ. The starting material was PBMCs, obtained at disease progression, from a patient treated with ibrutinib. This sequence originates from a human donor with chronic lymphocytic leukemia. The J gene is TRBJ2-1, the V gene TRBV5-1; tentatively, D is TRBD1 or TRBD2 (5 bases each). DNA for the CDR3: TGCGCCAGCAGCTCCTCCCCCCCGGGGCACAATGAGCAGTTCTTC. Protein product: CASSSSPPGHNEQFF.